The 31 T cell receptor beta chains in this list originate from one sample, sequenced in a study of cytomegalovirus exposure and HLA in healthy donors. Data came from immunoSEQ multiplex PCR; TCRdb stores just in-frame clones and leaves some out. Of 150,000 to 200,000 clones in the sample, about 90% were seen once. Input material: PBMCs. These receptors all come from a woman aged 18-29 years in good health and CMV-seropositive.

The sample holds a few counts of this clone. The chain uses TRBV25-1 and TRBJ2-7, with D possibly being TRBD1 (6 bases). The CDR3 length is 15 residues. Germline CDR1 is MGHDK and CDR2 is SYGVNS. V was clipped by 1 base and J by 5 bases, with 15 bases between them. In nucleotides, the CDR3 is TGTGCCAGCAGTGAATTTAACAGGGCAGGGGACGAGCAGTACTTC. It is translated as CASSEFNRAGDEQYF.

The chain uses TRBV7-9 and TRBJ2-1; D uncertain. This CDR3 is built from 11 residues. Germline V gene data show CDR1 as SEHNR and CDR2 as FQNEAQ (reference sequence). V was pared by 4 bases and J by 8 bases, with 6 bases between. Written as DNA, the CDR3 is TGTGCCAGCAGCTCCACAGATGAGCAGTTCTTC. Residues: CASSSTDEQFF.

The CDR3 DNA sequence: TGTGCCAGTAGTATCAGGACTAGCGATCCTGCAGAGCAGTACTTC. Amino acids: CASSIRTSDPAEQYF. This sequence joins TRBV19 and TRBJ2-7, with 9 bases fitting TRBD2. CDR1 is LNHDA, CDR2 SQIVND, per germline (reference sequence). The CDR3 runs to 15 residues. Trimming removed 3 bases from V and 7 bases from J; junction bases left unmatched: 10.

The V gene is TRBV25-1, the J gene TRBJ2-2; D is possibly TRBD2 (5 bases). Germline V lookup: CDR1 MGHDK, CDR2 SYGVNS. V gave up 8 bases and J gave up 2 bases, with 15 bases separating them. The CDR3 covers 15 residues. The CDR3 region is CASAHLGGNTGELFF. The CDR3 nucleotides are TGTGCCAGCGCACATCTCGGAGGAAACACCGGGGAGCTGTTTTTT.

The V gene is TRBV14, the J gene TRBJ2-5; weak D call: TRBD1 (6 bases). V was trimmed by 6 bases and J by 5 bases, leaving 13 bases between them. Germline CDR1 SGHDN, CDR2 FVKESK. The CDR3 runs 13 residues. The DNA of the CDR3 is TGTGCCAGCAGACAGGGTACTACTGAGACCCAGTACTTC. Its protein is CASRQGTTETQYF.

The genes are TRBV29-1 and TRBJ2-5; D is perhaps TRBD2 (6 bases). Trimming stripped 6 bases from V and 5 bases from J, with 19 bases between. CDR3 length equals 14 residues. Germline CDR1 SQVTM, CDR2 ANQGSEA. CDR3 sequence (DNA): TGCAGCGTCTCAGGGCCCGGGGGTGGGGAGACCCAGTACTTC. Protein sequence: CSVSGPGGGETQYF.

V is TRBV7-9 and J is TRBJ2-7; maybe TRBD2 (6 bases). Germline loops: CDR1 SEHNR, CDR2 FQNEAQ (reference sequence). The CDR3 totals 14 residues. Trimming left V 4 bases short and J 0 bases short, with 10 bases between. CDR3 sequence: CASSSGLPSYEQYF. DNA for the CDR3: TGTGCCAGCAGCTCGGGACTTCCCTCCTACGAGCAGTACTTC. The full variable domain, completed using reference TRBV7-9 and TRBJ2-7, is DTGVSQNPRHKITKRGQNVTFRCDPISEHNRLYWYRQTLGQGPEFLTYFQNEAQLEKSRLLSDRFSAERPKGSFSTLEIQRTEQGDSAMYLCASSSGLPSYEQYFGPGTRLTVT.

The genes are TRBV9 and TRBJ2-7; perhaps TRBD2 as D (5 bases). CDR1 is SGDLS and CDR2 is YYNGEE in the germline V gene. The V and J ends lost 4 bases and 3 bases respectively, with 35 bases between them. There are 21 residues in the CDR3. The CDR3 reads CASSPIVLQRLVGFSVYEQYF. The CDR3 DNA follows: TGTGCCAGCAGCCCCATAGTGTTACAACGCCTCGTCGGGTTTAGCGTCTACGAGCAGTACTTC.

The CDR3 sequence: CASSLRTGKNTEAFF. CDR3 nucleotide sequence: TGTGCCAGCAGCCTACGGACAGGGAAGAACACTGAAGCTTTCTTT. The chain uses TRBV21-1 and TRBJ1-1; TRBD1 is the table's D call and was not checked against the DNA. TRBV21-1 is classified as a pseudogene. This CDR3 comprises 15 residues.

J is TRBJ1-4 and V is TRBV18; D call uncertain. Between the trimmed V and J ends, which lost 4 bases and 0 bases, there was a span of 9 bases. Germline V gene lookup returns CDR1 KGHSH and CDR2 LQKENI. This CDR3 is 15 amino acids long. CDR3 in amino acids: CASSQYTATNEKLFF. As DNA, the CDR3 is TGTGCCAGCTCACAATATACTGCAACTAATGAAAAACTGTTTTTT.

The V gene is TRBV4-2, the J gene TRBJ1-1; weak D call: TRBD1 (5 bases). Germline CDR1 and CDR2: LGHNA and YNFKEQ. This CDR3 spans 15 amino acids. The V and J ends lost 0 bases and 1 base respectively, with 9 bases between them. The chain's CDR3 is CASSQEWGQNTEAFF. DNA for the CDR3: TGTGCCAGCAGCCAAGAGTGGGGCCAGAACACTGAAGCTTTCTTT.

The gene calls are TRBV5-1 and TRBJ2-7, with D possibly TRBD1 on 6 matching bases. Germline CDR1 reads SGHRS; CDR2 reads YFSETQ. The V and J ends lost 4 bases and 6 bases respectively, with 11 bases between them. The CDR3 covers 12 residues. In nucleotides, the CDR3 is TGCGCCAGCAGCCCTACAGGGATCGAGCAGTACTTC. Protein sequence: CASSPTGIEQYF.

V usage is TRBV7-2 and J usage is TRBJ2-3, with D possibly matching TRBD2 (5 bases). Trimming cost V 9 bases and J 7 bases, with 11 bases left between them. The CDR3 has 11 amino acids. CDR1 is SGHTA and CDR2 is FQGNSA in the germline V gene. CDR3 loop: CASRSGNTQYF. CDR3 in DNA: TGTGCCAGTAGAAGCGGCAATACGCAGTATTTT.

The CDR3 nucleotides are TGTGCCAGCAGCCGGGACTTGCAAGAGACCCAGTACTTC. It yields the protein CASSRDLQETQYF. The rearrangement joins TRBV7-2 to TRBJ2-5; TRBD2 is a possible D gene (6 bases). Deletions cut 5 bases from V and 2 bases from J, with 9 bases between. The V gene's germline CDR1 is SGHTA and CDR2 FQGNSA. CDR3 length equals 13 residues. The full variable domain, its missing parts supplied by reference TRBV7-2 and TRBJ2-5, is GAGVSQSPSNKVTEKGKDVELRCDPISGHTALYWYRQSLGQGLEFLIYFQGNSAPDKSGLPSDRFSAERTGGSVSTLTIQRTQQEDSAVYLCASSRDLQETQYFGPGTRLLVL.

The rearrangement links TRBV11-3 to TRBJ2-4; the D gene is possibly TRBD1 (6 bases). Germline V gene lookup returns CDR1 SGHNT and CDR2 YENEEA. The CDR3 is 14 residues long. Trimming took 7 bases from V and 3 from J, leaving 13 bases between them. CDR3 nucleotide sequence: TGTGCCAGCACCAGGGGTCGGGACAAAAACATTCAGTACTTC. Its translation is CASTRGRDKNIQYF.

The chain joins TRBV6-5 to TRBJ1-1, with D hard to call. In germline, CDR1 is MNHEY, CDR2 SVGAGI. V was shortened by 2 bases and J by 4 bases, with 11 bases between the two germline ends. The CDR3 extends over 14 amino acids. The CDR3 DNA is TGTGCCAGCAGTTACCCGGGGTCGGTCACTGAAGCTTTCTTT. Amino acids: CASSYPGSVTEAFF.

CDR3 bases: TGTGCCAGCAGTTTTCGAGGGAGTAATCAGCCCCAGCATTTT. Translating it yields CASSFRGSNQPQHF. V gene TRBV27 combines with J gene TRBJ1-5; D is undetermined. The CDR3 has 14 residues. CDR1 and CDR2 from the germline V gene are MNHEY and SMNVEV (reference sequence). Trimming took 3 bases from V and 4 from J, leaving 10 bases between them.

V and J are TRBV6-5 and TRBJ1-2; TRBD1 aligns across 9 bases. The germline gives CDR1 MNHEY, CDR2 SVGAGI. CDR3 length equals 15 residues. With V trimmed by 2 bases and J by 7 bases, 8 bases remained unmatched. The CDR3 reads CASSYGEQGAAGYTF. The CDR3, as DNA: TGTGCCAGCAGTTACGGGGAACAGGGGGCTGCTGGCTACACCTTC.

This chain links TRBV30 with TRBJ2-7, with TRBD2 identical over 9 bases. The J segment lost 6 bases and the V segment lost 0 bases, leaving 6 bases of the junction unmatched. This CDR3 has 14 amino acids. The germline gives CDR1 GTSNPN, CDR2 SVGIG (reference sequence). Here the CDR3 DNA reads TGTGCCTGGAGTGTACAAGGAGCGGGAGGCGAGCAGTACTTC. Amino acid sequence: CAWSVQGAGGEQYF.

CDR3 DNA: TGCGCCAGCAGCCACCTCAGGGAGGAGAACTATGGCTACACCTTC. Its protein product is CASSHLREENYGYTF. The chain has TRBV4-3 and TRBJ1-2, with TRBD1 as a possible D gene (5 bases). CDR1 is LGHNA and CDR2 is YSLEER in the germline V gene. The CDR3 is 15 amino acids. V was clipped by 3 bases and J by 2 bases, with 13 bases between them.

V usage is TRBV2 and J usage is TRBJ2-7, with unresolved D. This CDR3 spans 14 amino acids. V was trimmed by 7 bases and J by 1 base, leaving 14 bases between them. CDR1 SNHLY and CDR2 FYNNEI come from the germline V gene. The CDR3 spells CASTRIGQSYEQYF. The CDR3 DNA is TGTGCCAGCACGAGGATTGGTCAGTCCTACGAGCAGTACTTC.

The chain uses TRBV18 and TRBJ1-4; no clear D. V gave up 6 bases and J gave up 3 bases, with 14 bases separating them. Germline CDR1 and CDR2: KGHSH and LQKENI. The CDR3 contains 15 residues. The CDR3, as DNA: TGTGCCAGCTCTATCTCGCTGAGCTCTAATGAAAAACTGTTTTTT. Its protein is CASSISLSSNEKLFF.

This clone was detected only a few times. This CDR3 reads CASIGGVSNQPQHF. The CDR3, as DNA: TGTGCCAGCATTGGAGGGGTTAGCAATCAGCCCCAGCATTTT. V gene TRBV6-6 combines with J gene TRBJ1-5; D may be TRBD1 (5 bases). The germline gives CDR1 MNHNY, CDR2 SVGAGI (reference sequence). Trimming cost V 7 bases and J 0 bases, with 10 bases left between them. The CDR3 is 14 amino acids.

The CDR3 sequence: CASSLSAGRRGTDTQYF. The CDR3 nucleotides read TGTGCCAGCAGTTTATCGGCGGGGAGGCGGGGGACAGATACGCAGTATTTT. The chain couples TRBV27 to TRBJ2-3; 7 nucleotides match TRBD2. Germline-derived CDR1 and CDR2 are MNHEY and SMNVEV (reference sequence). The CDR3 is made up of 17 amino acids. V trimming: 0 bases; J trimming: 3 bases; junction bases outside the gene matches: 9.

The rearrangement links TRBV7-9 to TRBJ1-5; 8 bases map to TRBD1. Germline lookup yields CDR1 SEHNR and CDR2 FQNEAQ (reference sequence). The CDR3 has 18 residues. J lost 5 bases, V lost 7 bases, and 19 bases had no gene match. The CDR3 DNA reads as TGTGCCAGCACCTATCAGCGCCCAGGGGGCCCTCACTATCAGCCCCAGCATTTT. Protein: CASTYQRPGGPHYQPQHF.

The chain links TRBV5-1 to TRBJ2-3; D is uncertain. V was trimmed by 4 bases and J by 4 bases, leaving 13 bases between them. Germline V CDR1 and CDR2: SGHRS, YFSETQ. The CDR3 is made up of 14 amino acids. As DNA, the CDR3 is TGCGCCAGCAGCCAAATTATAACGGCAGATACGCAGTATTTT. Translating gives CASSQIITADTQYF.

This rearrangement joins TRBV28 to TRBJ2-7; 7 bases fit TRBD2. The CDR3 extends over 14 amino acids. The ends lost 6 bases at V and 3 bases at J; junction bases unmatched: 8. Germline lookup yields CDR1 MDHEN and CDR2 SYDVKM. The DNA of the CDR3 is TGTGCCAGCAGCCCCTGGACTAGGCTCTACGAGCAGTACTTC. This sequence encodes CASSPWTRLYEQYF.

The rearrangement uses TRBV5-1 and TRBJ2-3; tentatively, D is TRBD2 (6 bases). The CDR3 consists of 16 residues. CDR1 is SGHRS, CDR2 YFSETQ, per germline. Trimming shortened V by 4 bases and J by 5 bases, and 20 bases separated the two germline ends. CDR3 DNA sequence: TGCGCCAGCAGCGACTCCACTTCCGGGAGAGGAGATACGCAGTATTTT. It specifies CASSDSTSGRGDTQYF.

The chain recombines TRBV5-1 with TRBJ1-2, with D unresolved. The CDR3 length is 15 residues. In germline, CDR1 is SGHRS, CDR2 YFSETQ. Trimming removed 0 bases from V and 4 bases from J, with 13 bases in between. CDR3 region: CASSLGPDTAYGYTF. CDR3 sequence (DNA): TGCGCCAGCAGCTTGGGCCCAGACACGGCCTATGGCTACACCTTC.

The chain links TRBV7-3 to TRBJ2-7; 10 bases agree with TRBD2. The germline gives CDR1 SGHTA, CDR2 FQGTGA. Trimming took 6 bases from V and 0 from J; bases not matched to a gene: 2. The CDR3 covers 14 residues. The CDR3: CASRASGSSYEQYF. The CDR3 DNA sequence: TGTGCCAGCAGGGCTAGCGGGAGCTCCTACGAGCAGTACTTC.

The J gene is TRBJ1-4, the V gene TRBV2; no clear D gene. The germline CDR1 and CDR2 sequences are SNHLY and FYNNEI. The CDR3 covers 14 residues. V was pared by 3 bases and J by 10 bases, with 15 bases between. DNA for the CDR3: TGTGCCAGCAGTGAGGTTAGGGTTCGGGGAAAACTGTTTTTT. Translating gives CASSEVRVRGKLFF.